The text below deals with one T cell receptor beta chain. This entry belongs to a study of cytomegalovirus exposure and HLA in healthy donors. Germline CDR1 LNHDA, CDR2 SQIVND (reference sequence). CDR3 length equals 15 residues. V gave up 5 bases and J gave up 7 bases, with 21 bases separating them. Primers for the PCR totalled 60 Vbeta and 13 Jbeta. The table came from immunoSEQ multiplex PCR; TCRdb's copy has only in-frame clones and leaves some out. The sample holds 180,000 or so clones, 82% seen once. Source material: PBMCs. The clonotype comes from a man aged 35-49 years in good health and CMV-seronegative. The rearrangement uses TRBV19 and TRBJ2-7; a weak D match, TRBD2 (6 bases). CDR3 in amino acids: CASSPSSRGLVEQYF. The CDR3, as DNA: TGTGCCAGTAGTCCGTCGTCGCGGGGCCTAGTAGAGCAGTACTTC.